The 28 T cell receptor beta chains below were found in one sample sequenced in a study of blood T cell repertoires in COVID-19. Data came from immunoSEQ multiplex PCR; TCRdb stores just in-frame clones and leaves some out. The table includes 200,000 to 250,000 clones, approximately 90% detected once. The specimen sequenced was PBMCs or T cells enriched from blood (not recorded which). The receptors here all came from a man between 35 and 55 years old who had recovered from COVID-19.

The chain carries TRBV7-2 and TRBJ2-7; 7 bases agree with TRBD2. This CDR3 is 15 amino acids long. The junction had 7 bases not matched to a gene; V was cut back by 5 bases and J by 0 bases. Germline-derived CDR1 and CDR2 are SGHTA and FQGNSA. CDR3: CASSQLGTNSYEQYF. CDR3 bases: TGTGCCAGCAGCCAACTAGGGACTAACTCCTACGAGCAGTACTTC.

The chain couples TRBV7-2 to TRBJ2-7, with 7 positions matching TRBD1. This CDR3 is built from 14 residues. Trimming at V came to 2 bases and at J to 2 bases, leaving 3 bases not matched to a gene. Germline-derived CDR1 and CDR2 are SGHTA and FQGNSA. CDR3 bases: TGTGCCAGCAGCTTACGGCAGGGGGCCTACGAGCAGTACTTC. Protein: CASSLRQGAYEQYF.

The gene calls are TRBV3-1 (or the pseudogene TRBV3-2) and TRBJ2-2; no firm D call. Looked up from germline, CDR1 is LGHDT and CDR2 is YNNKEL (reference sequence). The V end was cut by 0 bases, the J end by 0 bases, with 14 bases between. The CDR3 consists of 18 residues. For the CDR3, the DNA is TGTGCCAGCAGCCAAGAACCTCTGGGCCCTGCGAACACCGGGGAGCTGTTTTTT. Translating it yields CASSQEPLGPANTGELFF.

V and J are TRBV29-1 and TRBJ2-7; D perhaps matches TRBD1 (6 bases). Germline V lookup: CDR1 SQVTM, CDR2 ANQGSEA. Deletions cut 5 bases from V and 0 bases from J, with 11 bases between. CDR3 size: 13 residues. CDR3 amino acids: CSVYGGSSYEQYF. CDR3 bases: TGCAGCGTTTATGGGGGCTCCTCCTACGAGCAGTACTTC.

This rearrangement joins TRBV5-5 to TRBJ1-3; a possible D gene is TRBD1 (5 bases). The germline V gene has CDR1 SGHKS and CDR2 YYEKEE (reference sequence). This CDR3 is 13 amino acids long. With 4 bases removed from V and 3 bases from J, the gap between germline ends came to 8 bases. The CDR3 protein is CASSRTLGNTIYF. In DNA, the CDR3 is TGTGCCAGCAGCAGGACACTTGGAAACACCATATATTTT.

This chain uses TRBV15 with TRBJ1-1, with a weak D call TRBD1 (6 bases). Germline CDR1 reads LNHNV; CDR2 reads YYDKDF (reference sequence). CDR3 length: 15 residues. V lost 0 bases to trimming and J lost 5 bases, with 13 bases between them. This chain's CDR3 is CATSRDLGAQTEAFF. For the CDR3, the DNA is TGTGCCACCAGCAGAGATCTGGGGGCGCAAACTGAAGCTTTCTTT.

The genes are TRBV27 and TRBJ1-5, with a tentative D call TRBD1 (6 bases). V gave up 4 bases and J gave up 6 bases, with 13 bases separating them. The CDR3 has 14 residues. From germline, CDR1 is MNHEY and CDR2 SMNVEV (reference sequence). The DNA for the CDR3 is TGTGCCAGCAGTTACTTCAGGGGAGCTCAGCCCCAGCATTTT. Translated: CASSYFRGAQPQHF.

This clone was seen only a few times. This rearrangement joins TRBV5-4 to TRBJ2-3, with D possibly being TRBD2 (6 bases). V was shortened by 5 bases and J by 2 bases, with 15 bases between the two germline ends. The CDR3 is 15 amino acids. Germline V gene data show CDR1 as SGHNT and CDR2 as YYREEE (reference sequence). The CDR3 loop reads CASSPGLAATDTQYF. In DNA form, the CDR3 reads TGTGCCAGCAGTCCGGGGTTAGCGGCCACAGATACGCAGTATTTT.

The chain recombines TRBV20-1 with TRBJ2-7; TRBD2 aligns across 10 bases. The V and J ends lost 3 bases and 3 bases, in that order; junction bases with no gene match: 5. In germline, CDR1 is DFQATT, CDR2 SNEGSKA (reference sequence). This CDR3 is built from 14 residues. CDR3 DNA: TGCAGTGCTAGTGTTCTAGCGGGAGTCTACGAGCAGTACTTC. This gives the protein CSASVLAGVYEQYF.

The chain combines TRBV19 with TRBJ1-5, with D possibly being TRBD1 (5 bases). CDR1 is LNHDA, CDR2 SQIVND, per germline (reference sequence). CDR3 length equals 13 residues. V dropped 4 bases and J dropped 7 bases, with 11 bases sitting between them. CDR3 sequence reads: CASSTQGTQPQHF. CDR3 bases: TGTGCCAGTAGTACCCAGGGTACCCAGCCCCAGCATTTT.

Here the CDR3 reads CASSLAGLGTAIDWETQYF. The CDR3 DNA sequence: TGTGCCAGCAGTTTAGCGGGACTTGGGACAGCCATAGATTGGGAGACCCAGTACTTC. This sequence joins TRBV27 and TRBJ2-5; tentative D call: TRBD1 (7 bases). The germline V and J ends were trimmed by 2 bases and 5 bases, with 27 bases remaining between them. From germline, CDR1 is MNHEY and CDR2 SMNVEV (reference sequence). This CDR3 spans 19 amino acids.

J is TRBJ1-2 and V is TRBV20-1, with D possibly being TRBD1 (5 bases). Trimming took off 5 bases at V and 8 bases at J, with 12 bases between the two ends. CDR1 and CDR2 from the germline V gene are DFQATT and SNEGSKA (reference sequence). The CDR3 contains 11 residues. The CDR3 sequence: CSAPGFRGYTF. The CDR3 coding sequence is TGCAGTGCTCCAGGGTTTCGCGGCTACACCTTC.

The J gene is TRBJ1-1, the V gene TRBV5-5; 7 bases match TRBD1. V lost 0 bases and J lost 11; bases outside the gene matches: 7. Germline V gene lookup returns CDR1 SGHKS and CDR2 YYEKEE (reference sequence). The CDR3 sequence is 13 residues long. In nucleotides, the CDR3 is TGTGCCAGCAGCTTGGACAGGGGACCTTTCGCTTTCTTT. The encoded protein is CASSLDRGPFAFF.

The J gene is TRBJ2-6, the V gene TRBV29-1, with D tentatively TRBD2 (5 bases). The CDR3 spans 12 residues. V was trimmed by 5 bases and J by 4 bases, leaving 6 bases between them. Germline CDR1 is SQVTM and CDR2 is ANQGSEA. CDR3 bases: TGCAGCGTTAGGGAGGGGGCCAACGTCCTGACTTTC. Protein: CSVREGANVLTF.

The CDR3 loop is CASSAIVEGYTF. The CDR3 coding sequence is TGTGCCAGCAGTGCCATTGTAGAGGGCTACACCTTC. This chain joins TRBV25-1 and TRBJ1-2; D is unclear. V was clipped by 4 bases and J by 8 bases, with 11 bases between them. From germline, CDR1 is MGHDK and CDR2 SYGVNS. The CDR3 totals 12 residues.

This clone was seen more than once but under ten times. J is TRBJ1-2 and V is TRBV5-1; the D is unclear. V was trimmed by 1 base and J by 4 bases, leaving 14 bases between them. The CDR3 has 15 amino acids. From germline, CDR1 is SGHRS and CDR2 YFSETQ. CDR3 sequence (DNA): TGCGCCAGCAGCTTGTCTACAGCTGGATCCTATGGCTACACCTTC. It translates to CASSLSTAGSYGYTF. The full variable domain, its missing parts supplied by reference TRBV5-1 and TRBJ1-2, is KAGVTQTPRYLIKTRGQQVTLSCSPISGHRSVSWYQQTPGQGLQFLFEYFSETQRNKGNFPGRFSGRQFSNSRSEMNVSTLELGDSALYLCASSLSTAGSYGYTFGSGTRLTVV.

This sequence joins TRBV30 and TRBJ2-5; 8 nucleotides agree with TRBD1. CDR1 GTSNPN and CDR2 SVGIG come from the germline V gene (reference sequence). V shed 1 base and J 3 bases; nucleotides not matched to a gene: 4. The CDR3 spans 14 residues. CDR3 residues: CAWSEGQAKETQYF. CDR3 in DNA: TGTGCCTGGAGTGAGGGACAGGCTAAAGAGACCCAGTACTTC.

The gene calls are TRBV19 and TRBJ1-3, with D perhaps TRBD1 (6 bases). V was cut by 11 bases and J by 4 bases, with 18 bases left in between. Germline V gives CDR1 LNHDA, CDR2 SQIVND (reference sequence). There are 14 residues in the CDR3. CDR3 residues: CASLGGPLGNTIYF. CDR3 nucleotides: TGTGCCTCCCTCGGGGGGCCTTTGGGAAACACCATATATTTT.

This chain uses TRBV5-1 with TRBJ1-2; maybe TRBD1 (5 bases). This CDR3 spans 16 amino acids. Trimming cost V 0 bases and J 4 bases, with 16 bases left between them. Germline V gene data show CDR1 as SGHRS and CDR2 as YFSETQ. CDR3 in DNA: TGCGCCAGCAGCTTGGCCGTCGGCAGGGCATCCTATGGCTACACCTTC. It specifies CASSLAVGRASYGYTF.

This chain joins TRBV11-2 and TRBJ2-1; TRBD2 is a possible D gene (5 bases). Per germline, CDR1 SGHAT and CDR2 FQNNGV. CDR3 length: 16 amino acids. With 2 bases removed from V and 8 bases from J, the gap between germline ends came to 19 bases. The DNA for the CDR3 is TGTGCCAGCAGCTTAAAGTACAGCGGCCCGTCGGATGAGCAGTTCTTC. Encoded protein: CASSLKYSGPSDEQFF.

The CDR3 nucleotides are TGCAGCGTTGGTAGACAGGGGAGTGGGGACTATGGCTACACCTTC. It encodes CSVGRQGSGDYGYTF. V and J are TRBV29-1 and TRBJ1-2; 8 positions agree with TRBD1. This CDR3 region has 15 residues. The germline CDR1 and CDR2 sequences are SQVTM and ANQGSEA. V lost 4 bases, J lost 3 bases, and 10 bases stayed unmatched.

This clone has a single count. This rearrangement joins TRBV7-6 to TRBJ2-3; 9 bases agree with TRBD2. Unmatched junction bases numbered 10, after V lost 4 bases and J lost 5 bases. CDR1 and CDR2 from the germline V gene are SGHVS and FNYEAQ. CDR3 length: 16 residues. CDR3 region: CASSSFGGGAQDTQYF. The CDR3, as DNA: TGTGCCAGCAGCTCGTTCGGCGGGGGGGCCCAAGATACGCAGTATTTT.

The V call is TRBV6-5, the J call TRBJ1-2; TRBD1 matches 9 bases. The CDR3 runs 14 residues. Germline V gene sequence: CDR1 MNHEY, CDR2 SVGAGI. V shed 8 bases, J shed 4 bases, and the junction held 8 bases outside the gene matches. CDR3 nucleotides: TGTGCCAGCCGTCAGGGACAGGGTACCTATGGCTACACCTTC. Its protein is CASRQGQGTYGYTF.

The chain is built from TRBV30 and TRBJ1-2; 9 nucleotides match TRBD1. The ends lost 1 base at V and 8 bases at J; junction bases unmatched: 2. Germline V gene sequence: CDR1 GTSNPN, CDR2 SVGIG (reference sequence). This CDR3 contains 12 residues. CDR3 amino acids: CAWSGDREGYTF. The CDR3 DNA reads as TGTGCCTGGAGTGGGGACAGGGAGGGCTACACCTTC. Full variable domain (rest looked up from reference TRBV30 and TRBJ1-2): SQTIHQWPATLVQPVGSPLSLECTVEGTSNPNLYWYRQAAGRGLQLLFYSVGIGQISSEVPQNLSASRPQDRQFILSSKKLLLSDSGFYLCAWSGDREGYTFGSGTRLTVV.

J is TRBJ1-5 and V is TRBV19, with D perhaps matching TRBD1 (5 bases). Germline lookup yields CDR1 LNHDA and CDR2 SQIVND (reference sequence). The V and J ends lost 8 bases and 0 bases respectively, with 17 bases between them. The CDR3 extends over 16 amino acids. The CDR3 nucleotides are TGTGCCAGTGGCCTGTCAGGGTCCTATAGCAATCAGCCCCAGCATTTT. Encoded protein: CASGLSGSYSNQPQHF.

The chain joins TRBV7-3 to TRBJ1-2; 8 bases line up with TRBD1. Trimming at V came to 4 bases and at J to 8 bases, leaving 6 bases not matched to a gene. The CDR3 has 13 amino acids. CDR1 SGHTA and CDR2 FQGTGA come from the germline V gene. The CDR3 nucleotides are TGTGCCAGCAGCTCACAGGGGGGAGGCGGCTACACCTTC. This translates into CASSSQGGGGYTF.

The J gene is TRBJ2-2, the V gene TRBV9, with 8 bases aligning to TRBD2. J was trimmed by 1 base and V by 3 bases; bases with no gene match: 2. The CDR3 totals 15 residues. In germline, CDR1 is SGDLS, CDR2 YYNGEE. The CDR3 reads CASSESGGNTGELFF. The CDR3 region has the DNA TGTGCCAGCAGCGAAAGCGGGGGGAACACCGGGGAGCTGTTTTTT. Combining the CDR3 with reference TRBV9 and TRBJ2-2 gives the whole variable domain DSGVTQTPKHLITATGQRVTLRCSPRSGDLSVYWYQQSLDQGLQFLIQYYNGEERAKGNILERFSAQQFPDLHSELNLSSLELGDSALYFCASSESGGNTGELFFGEGSRLTVL.

This clone occurred once. The V call is TRBV4-2, the J call TRBJ2-3; 7 nucleotides align to TRBD2. Germline trimming cut 1 base from V and 9 bases from J; bases unmatched to any gene: 7. This CDR3 has 14 residues. Germline lookup yields CDR1 LGHNA and CDR2 YNFKEQ. The CDR3 DNA sequence: TGTGCCAGCAGCCAAGGGGAGGGGACCTGGACGCAGTATTTT. Translating gives CASSQGEGTWTQYF.